Detailed here is one T cell receptor (beta chain). This clonotype was recorded many times. The clone's antigen remains unknown. The sample holds no much larger clone one base away, and base qualities are not on file. Receptor libraries were prepared by multiplex PCR. TCRdb names Illumina HiSeq 4000 as the instrument used. To build TCR beta libraries, CDR3 regions were amplified by Arm-PCR using iRepertoire HTBI primers. Before sequencing, the PCR products underwent gel purification. Regarding the original processing steps: Gene usage analysis of CDR3 amino acid clonotypes used the 55 to 80 TRBV and more than 13 TRBJ segments found across samples. Filtered high-quality paired reads were merged into contigs using COPE and FqMerger. BLAST was used to align contigs to the IMGT TRBV, TRBD and TRBJ reference genes, and CDR3 was defined following IMGT. Clonotypes above 0.1% frequency were classified as highly expanded clones. Shannon entropy was used to measure repertoire diversity, and the Gini coefficient was used to measure V-J evenness. A clonotype was considered public if more than one individual shared it. TCRdb ran its own pipeline on the public reads, namely fastp trimming at Q25 and MiXCR clone calling, and kept in-frame beta chains. Rows merge per CDR3 protein into single entries with the most common DNA and genes. TCRdb's processing, not the authors' own work, is the source of the V and J calls. Recorded for this sample are 500,000 or so distinct CDR3 sequences; 12% to 15% of them occurred a single time. The ten largest make up under 20% of the sample.

This specimen belongs to a study of regulatory T cells in long-lasting Graves disease (dated by TCRdb to the early 2020s). Background for the entire study: Patients with newly diagnosed Graves' disease had been on antithyroid drugs for under 3 months. This study used TCR sequencing and RNA sequencing of peripheral blood to compare persistent Graves' disease patients against newly diagnosed Graves' disease patients. The study took place in China and was registered as a clinical trial. A total of roughly 35 samples underwent TCR sequencing: about 13 from persistent and around 20 from newly diagnosed Graves' disease patients. Overall results and qualifications from the work: Compared with newly diagnosed patients, persistent Graves' disease patients had lower TCR Shannon entropy and fewer highly expanded clones, which suggests clonal expansion. The authors noted that the small sample size was a limitation that may lower accuracy. TRBV28, TRBJ1-2 and TRBJ2-5 were preferentially used in persistent disease, while TRBV20-1 and TRBJ2-1 were favored in newly diagnosed disease. Sequencing and analysis were restricted to the TCR beta chain. A larger number of public clonotypes was shared among persistent patients (2,741) than among newly diagnosed patients (approximately 1,000). Only peripheral blood was studied, because thyroid tissue, the primary lesion, was inaccessible.

At the junction V is shortened by 5 bases and J by 5 bases; bases outside the gene matches: 7. Spanning cysteine to phenylalanine, the CDR3 consists of 14 amino acids. The DNA shown is the 42-base CDR3, in frame from base 1. The germline V gene yields MDHEN for CDR1 and SYDVKM for CDR2. The sample's time point label, decoded: newly diagnosed GD, antithyroid drugs for less than 3 months. For both TCR sequencing and RNA sequencing, RNA was extracted from PBMCs in TRIzol. The diagnosis of Graves' disease was made according to American Thyroid Association guidelines. Recruitment of patients was carried out at an endocrinology department in Xi'an, China. Each patient gave approximately 10 milliliters of peripheral blood, collected in an EDTA anticoagulant tube. PBMCs were isolated by Ficoll Paque Plus density gradient separation without further T cell sorting. An Agilent 2100 Bioanalyzer and agarose gel were used to check RNA quality, while a NanoDrop 2000 measured RNA concentration.

These sequences were also reported in another study, on T cells in Graves' hyperthyroidism and ophthalmopathy. The second paper states: Stable Graves' hyperthyroidism was defined as no progression to ophthalmopathy during 18 months of follow-up. The hyperthyroidism patients were between 18 and 65 years old and newly diagnosed, with a disease duration of less than 2 months. Patients with uncontrolled infections, other autoimmune diseases, pregnancy or lactation were excluded. Diagnoses relied on clinical symptoms, serum thyroxine and TRAb, thyroid ultrasound and orbital computed tomography. For the first round of RT-PCR on the TCR CDR3, the HTBI primer set was used together with the Qiagen OneStep RT-PCR kit. Blood samples also contained most of the expanded thyroid clonotypes (frequency above 0.001), which suggests that blood repertoires may reflect thyroid immune responses. A model built on a 13 V-J signature distinguished ophthalmopathy from stable hyperthyroidism, reaching 87.88% sensitivity and about 81% specificity in cross-validation and 80%/75% in testing. In validation, the model predicted progression to ophthalmopathy with roughly 70% sensitivity and approximately 78% specificity, a median of 6.5 months before onset. TCR V-J signatures able to tell the groups apart were searched for in a discovery cohort of 100 patients, of whom more than 40 had Graves' ophthalmopathy and 57 had stable Graves' hyperthyroidism. Whether ophthalmopathy could be predicted prospectively was tested in an independent validation cohort made up of under 20 hyperthyroidism patients plus 17 patients who later progressed to ophthalmopathy. The 100 discovery patients were randomly split 7:3 into training and test sets. The study also compared thyroid tissue and blood T-cell repertoires from several Graves' hyperthyroidism patients. After sampling, hyperthyroidism patients received methimazole starting at 30 mg daily, and ophthalmopathy patients received high-dose intravenous methylprednisolone. A second multiplex PCR round built the libraries, followed by size selection and purification. The libraries were sequenced on an Illumina HiSeq2000 using paired-end 100 bp reads. SOAPnuke was used to process the raw data, removing reads that contained adapters or uncalled bases, had a mean Phred below 15, or lacked an exact match to the constant primer or identifier. COPE v1.2.5 was used to merge high-quality paired reads, and clonotypes were defined as unique nucleotide sequences. MiTCR v1.1 was used to align clonotypes to the IMGT TRBV, TRBD and TRBJ reference segments. Only V-J combinations with frequency above 0.0001, covering about 99% of repertoires, were analysed. The TCS score was defined as F50 (clonal expansion) divided by E x V (chaos), with BLOSUM62-based TCRdist calculated between CDR3 peptides within each V-J. Welch's t-statistics and random forest reduced fewer than 600 V-J features to 13, which were used in a naive Bayes classifier (R e1071). No statistical method was used to fix the sample size in advance, and group allocation was not hidden from the investigators. TCR Vbeta CDR3 sequencing of roughly 140 peripheral blood samples (about 45 ophthalmopathy, around 80 hyperthyroidism and approximately 17 progressor patients) is reported in the paper.

The chain is encoded by TRBV28 joined to TRBJ1-2; the central 8 bases match TRBD1. The receptor was derived from a woman aged 45-65 years with Graves disease. Donor details come from another sample of the same person, matched by shared clones. The source was peripheral blood mononuclear cells (PBMCs), collected at new diagnosis, from a patient treated with antithyroid drugs. The DNA sequence reads TGTGCCAGCAGTACCCCGACAGGGGAATATGGCTACACCTTC. Translated, it reads CASSTPTGEYGYTF.